These T cell receptor beta chains were read from a single sample in a study of CD4 T cells in relation to SARS-CoV-2 and coronaviruses. Assay: immunoSEQ multiplex PCR; the TCRdb copy retains only in-frame clones and omits some. Among some 14,000 clones listed, roughly 78% were seen once. For these receptors, no antigen is known. Source material: CD4+ T cells from PBMCs, cultured in vitro. Every receptor here comes from a human donor in good health. The CDR3 runs from the conserved cysteine through the conserved F or W. Each record gives: V gene, clone size, D gene, J gene, CDR3 protein, CDR3 DNA. A D gene is named only where the DNA matches it firmly. The size of a clone is reported for some rows only, either as once, few or many, or as a class for expanded clones.

v_call: TRBV11-2
clone_size: .
d_call: .
j_call: TRBJ1-1
cdr3_aa: CASSLARFEPGQAFF
cdr3_nt: TGTGCCAGCAGCTTAGCCAGATTTGAACCTGGTCAAGCTTTCTTT

v_call: TRBV27
clone_size: few
d_call: TRBD2
j_call: TRBJ2-3
cdr3_aa: CASRRRLAGAPDTQYF
cdr3_nt: TGTGCCAGCAGGAGGAGACTAGCGGGAGCCCCAGATACGCAGTATTTT

v_call: TRBV30
clone_size: few
d_call: .
j_call: TRBJ1-1
cdr3_aa: CAWSVRGVMNTEAFF
cdr3_nt: TGTGCCTGGAGTGTACGGGGGGTCATGAACACTGAAGCTTTCTTT

v_call: TRBV5-1
clone_size: .
d_call: .
j_call: TRBJ2-3
cdr3_aa: CASSSGREDTQYF
cdr3_nt: TGCGCCAGCAGCTCCGGAAGGGAGGATACGCAGTATTTT

v_call: TRBV6-5
clone_size: few
d_call: TRBD2
j_call: TRBJ2-7
cdr3_aa: CASSNSGASSYEQYF
cdr3_nt: TGTGCCAGCAGTAATAGCGGGGCGAGCTCCTACGAGCAGTACTTC

v_call: TRBV9
clone_size: .
d_call: .
j_call: TRBJ2-7
cdr3_aa: CASSPRLGGYEQYF
cdr3_nt: TGTGCCAGCAGCCCCCGCCTCGGCGGATACGAGCAGTACTTC

v_call: TRBV2
clone_size: .
d_call: TRBD1
j_call: TRBJ2-7
cdr3_aa: CASSKTGGDEQYF
cdr3_nt: TGTGCCAGCAGTAAGACAGGGGGTGACGAGCAGTACTTC

v_call: TRBV28
clone_size: .
d_call: .
j_call: TRBJ1-4
cdr3_aa: CASGSEKLFF
cdr3_nt: TGTGCCAGCGGGTCTGAAAAACTGTTTTTT

v_call: TRBV24-1
clone_size: .
d_call: .
j_call: TRBJ1-4
cdr3_aa: CATSDSGKGDLGEKLFF
cdr3_nt: TGTGCCACCAGTGATTCGGGTAAGGGGGACCTCGGTGAAAAACTGTTTTTT

v_call: TRBV19
clone_size: .
d_call: .
j_call: TRBJ2-7
cdr3_aa: CASGTLQPPYEQYF
cdr3_nt: TGTGCCAGTGGGACACTGCAGCCTCCCTACGAGCAGTACTTC

v_call: TRBV24-1
clone_size: .
d_call: .
j_call: TRBJ2-5
cdr3_aa: CATSRTEKETQYF
cdr3_nt: TGTGCCACCAGCAGGACAGAAAAAGAGACCCAGTACTTC

v_call: TRBV5-1
clone_size: .
d_call: .
j_call: TRBJ1-1
cdr3_aa: CASSAGNTEAFF
cdr3_nt: TGCGCCAGCAGCGCAGGGAACACTGAAGCTTTCTTT

v_call: TRBV3-1/TRBV3-2
clone_size: .
d_call: .
j_call: TRBJ2-2
cdr3_aa: CASSQERLTGELFF
cdr3_nt: TGTGCCAGCAGCCAAGAAAGGCTGACCGGGGAGCTGTTTTTT

v_call: TRBV24-1
clone_size: .
d_call: TRBD1
j_call: TRBJ2-1
cdr3_aa: CATSENTGGKNEQFF
cdr3_nt: TGTGCCACCAGTGAGAATACAGGGGGGAAAAATGAGCAGTTCTTC

v_call: TRBV5-8
clone_size: .
d_call: TRBD1
j_call: TRBJ1-2
cdr3_aa: CASSSDRGVGYGYTF
cdr3_nt: TGTGCCAGCAGCTCCGACAGGGGAGTTGGCTATGGCTACACCTTC

v_call: TRBV2
clone_size: large
d_call: TRBD1
j_call: TRBJ2-2
cdr3_aa: CASSPTGTENTGELFF
cdr3_nt: TGTGCCAGCAGTCCCACCGGGACAGAGAACACCGGGGAGCTGTTTTTT

v_call: TRBV28
clone_size: once
d_call: TRBD1
j_call: TRBJ2-7
cdr3_aa: CASERGTAYEQYF
cdr3_nt: TGTGCCAGCGAGAGGGGGACAGCCTACGAGCAGTACTTC

v_call: TRBV3-1/TRBV3-2
clone_size: .
d_call: TRBD1
j_call: TRBJ1-2
cdr3_aa: CASSQDLVRTGVLTF
cdr3_nt: TGTGCCAGCAGCCAAGATCTTGTTAGAACAGGGGTTTTAACCTTC

v_call: TRBV7-8
clone_size: .
d_call: .
j_call: TRBJ2-2
cdr3_aa: CASSLGLSIEELFF
cdr3_nt: TGTGCCAGCAGCTTAGGGCTAAGCATCGAGGAGCTGTTTTTT

v_call: TRBV30
clone_size: .
d_call: .
j_call: TRBJ2-7
cdr3_aa: CAGAQSYEQYF
cdr3_nt: TGTGCAGGGGCGCAATCCTACGAGCAGTACTTC

v_call: TRBV11-2
clone_size: few
d_call: TRBD1
j_call: TRBJ1-5
cdr3_aa: CASSITGEGQPQHF
cdr3_nt: TGTGCCAGCAGCATAACAGGGGAGGGTCAGCCCCAGCATTTT

v_call: TRBV3-1/TRBV3-2
clone_size: .
d_call: .
j_call: TRBJ2-3
cdr3_aa: CASSQSGDTQYF
cdr3_nt: TGTGCCAGCAGCCAATCCGGCGATACGCAGTATTTT

v_call: TRBV29-1
clone_size: .
d_call: TRBD1
j_call: TRBJ2-1
cdr3_aa: CSVDQGVSGLYNEQFF
cdr3_nt: TGCAGCGTTGATCAGGGGGTGTCTGGGTTGTACAATGAGCAGTTCTTC

v_call: TRBV7-9
clone_size: .
d_call: TRBD2
j_call: TRBJ2-1
cdr3_aa: CASRPSGTLLRGNEQFF
cdr3_nt: TGTGCCAGCAGGCCCAGCGGGACCCTATTGCGGGGGAATGAGCAGTTCTTC

v_call: TRBV2
clone_size: few
d_call: TRBD1
j_call: TRBJ2-3
cdr3_aa: CASNLQGSTDTQYF
cdr3_nt: TGTGCCAGCAACTTACAGGGGAGCACAGATACGCAGTATTTT

v_call: TRBV19
clone_size: .
d_call: .
j_call: TRBJ1-2
cdr3_aa: CASSIPGVRGGYGYTF
cdr3_nt: TGTGCCAGTAGTATCCCGGGGGTGCGTGGAGGTTATGGCTACACCTTC

v_call: TRBV6-5
clone_size: few
d_call: .
j_call: TRBJ1-1
cdr3_aa: CASSSGRRNTEAFF
cdr3_nt: TGTGCCAGCAGTTCCGGGAGGAGGAACACTGAAGCTTTCTTT

v_call: TRBV4-1
clone_size: .
d_call: .
j_call: TRBJ1-3
cdr3_aa: CASSQQGSGNTIYF
cdr3_nt: TGCGCCAGCAGCCAGCAGGGGTCTGGAAACACCATATATTTT

v_call: TRBV28
clone_size: .
d_call: .
j_call: TRBJ2-2
cdr3_aa: CASSLWSTYSAGELFF
cdr3_nt: TGTGCCAGCAGTTTATGGAGTACCTACTCGGCCGGGGAGCTGTTTTTT

v_call: TRBV9
clone_size: .
d_call: .
j_call: TRBJ2-1
cdr3_aa: CASGRQGTSYNEQFF
cdr3_nt: TGTGCCAGCGGCCGGCAGGGAACCTCCTACAATGAGCAGTTCTTC

v_call: TRBV28
clone_size: .
d_call: .
j_call: TRBJ2-5
cdr3_aa: CASSYDRPGTIEGTQYF
cdr3_nt: TGTGCCAGCAGTTACGACCGCCCTGGGACGATAGAGGGGACCCAGTACTTC

v_call: TRBV11-3
clone_size: .
d_call: TRBD2
j_call: TRBJ2-1
cdr3_aa: CASSTSGRRYEQFF
cdr3_nt: TGTGCCAGCAGCACTAGCGGGAGGAGGTATGAGCAGTTCTTC

v_call: TRBV20-1
clone_size: .
d_call: .
j_call: TRBJ1-1
cdr3_aa: CSARNPAGAFF
cdr3_nt: TGCAGTGCTAGGAACCCCGCTGGAGCTTTCTTT

v_call: TRBV7-9
clone_size: .
d_call: .
j_call: TRBJ1-1
cdr3_aa: CASSPPSATEAFF
cdr3_nt: TGTGCCAGCAGCCCCCCTTCCGCCACTGAAGCTTTCTTT

v_call: TRBV5-1
clone_size: .
d_call: .
j_call: TRBJ2-1
cdr3_aa: CASSLGGGSYNEQFF
cdr3_nt: TGCGCCAGCAGCTTGGGGGGAGGTTCCTACAATGAGCAGTTCTTC

v_call: TRBV6-5
clone_size: .
d_call: .
j_call: TRBJ2-7
cdr3_aa: CASSYSGLPYEQYF
cdr3_nt: TGTGCCAGCAGTTACTCCGGACTGCCCTACGAGCAGTACTTC

v_call: TRBV6-1
clone_size: .
d_call: .
j_call: TRBJ1-5
cdr3_aa: CASSYQGFDQPQHF
cdr3_nt: TGTGCCAGCAGCTATCAGGGCTTCGATCAGCCCCAGCATTTT

v_call: TRBV29-1
clone_size: .
d_call: TRBD1
j_call: TRBJ2-7
cdr3_aa: CSVDGQGGYEQYF
cdr3_nt: TGCAGCGTTGATGGACAGGGGGGCTACGAGCAGTACTTC

v_call: TRBV5-1
clone_size: .
d_call: TRBD1
j_call: TRBJ1-1
cdr3_aa: CASSIRQGTGTEAFF
cdr3_nt: TGCGCCAGCAGCATAAGACAGGGTACTGGGACTGAAGCTTTCTTT

v_call: TRBV6-5
clone_size: .
d_call: .
j_call: TRBJ2-7
cdr3_aa: CASSPQGFEQYF
cdr3_nt: TGTGCCAGCAGCCCACAGGGATTCGAGCAGTACTTC